The rows below give T cell receptor beta chains drawn from one sample of a study of T cell responses to AZD1222 COVID-19 vaccine. The repertoire was sequenced with immunoSEQ multiplex PCR; TCRdb's copy has only in-frame clones and lacks some. The sample holds about 120,000 clones, more than 85% seen once. The source was peripheral blood, collected on day 0 of AZD1222 vaccination. These receptors were obtained from an adult in good health. The CDR3 runs from the conserved cysteine through the conserved F or W. The order of the fields is clone size, J gene, V gene, CDR3 length, D gene, CDR3 protein, CDR3 DNA. The D gene is left open where the match is weak. Size tells how often a clone was seen (once, few, many) or the class of an expanded clone, and some rows leave it out.

clone size: NA; J gene: TRBJ2-7; V gene: TRBV6-5; CDR3 length: 13; D gene: NA; CDR3 protein: CASSTERSYEQYF; CDR3 DNA: TGTGCCAGCAGTACTGAGAGGTCGTACGAGCAGTACTTC
clone size: NA; J gene: TRBJ2-7; V gene: TRBV6-5; CDR3 length: 14; D gene: NA; CDR3 protein: CASSYSGLVNEQYF; CDR3 DNA: TGTGCCAGCAGTTACTCTGGGCTAGTGAACGAGCAGTACTTC
clone size: NA; J gene: TRBJ1-1; V gene: TRBV12-5; CDR3 length: 13; D gene: NA; CDR3 protein: CAREGSMNTEAFF; CDR3 DNA: TGTGCTAGAGAGGGAAGCATGAACACTGAAGCTTTCTTT
clone size: NA; J gene: TRBJ2-7; V gene: TRBV28; CDR3 length: 17; D gene: NA; CDR3 protein: CASSPLGQTGTDYEQYF; CDR3 DNA: TGTGCCAGCAGCCCTTTAGGCCAAACAGGGACGGACTACGAGCAGTACTTC
clone size: NA; J gene: TRBJ1-2; V gene: TRBV16; CDR3 length: 13; D gene: NA; CDR3 protein: CASSRGPSYGYTF; CDR3 DNA: TGTGCCAGCAGTAGAGGACCGAGCTATGGCTACACCTTC
clone size: NA; J gene: TRBJ1-2; V gene: TRBV7-2; CDR3 length: 14; D gene: TRBD1; CDR3 protein: CASSPDRGPGGYTF; CDR3 DNA: TGTGCCAGCAGCCCGGACAGGGGGCCTGGTGGCTACACCTTC
clone size: NA; J gene: TRBJ2-2; V gene: TRBV28; CDR3 length: 15; D gene: NA; CDR3 protein: CASSFLLRGTGELFF; CDR3 DNA: TGTGCCAGCAGTTTCCTCCTACGCGGGACCGGGGAGCTGTTTTTT
clone size: NA; J gene: TRBJ1-6; V gene: TRBV25-1; CDR3 length: 14; D gene: TRBD1; CDR3 protein: CASSLDRVGSPLHF; CDR3 DNA: TGTGCCAGCAGTTTGGACAGGGTTGGTTCACCCCTCCACTTT
clone size: NA; J gene: TRBJ1-2; V gene: TRBV24-1; CDR3 length: 17; D gene: NA; CDR3 protein: CATSDSPDKPTNYGYTF; CDR3 DNA: TGTGCCACCAGTGACTCCCCTGACAAGCCTACTAACTATGGCTACACCTTC
clone size: NA; J gene: TRBJ1-2; V gene: TRBV30; CDR3 length: 15; D gene: TRBD1; CDR3 protein: CAWSVRQGRDYGYTF; CDR3 DNA: TGTGCCTGGAGTGTACGACAGGGGAGGGACTATGGCTACACCTTC
clone size: NA; J gene: TRBJ1-5; V gene: TRBV6-2/TRBV6-3; CDR3 length: 17; D gene: TRBD1; CDR3 protein: CASSYTGGQANNQPQHF; CDR3 DNA: TGTGCCAGCAGTTACACCGGGGGACAGGCCAACAATCAGCCCCAGCATTTT
clone size: few; J gene: TRBJ1-1; V gene: TRBV10-2; CDR3 length: 13; D gene: TRBD1; CDR3 protein: CASKQGENTEAFF; CDR3 DNA: TGCGCCAGCAAACAGGGGGAGAACACTGAAGCTTTCTTT
clone size: NA; J gene: TRBJ1-1; V gene: TRBV6-5; CDR3 length: 14; D gene: NA; CDR3 protein: CASSYGVSSGKAFF; CDR3 DNA: TGTGCCAGCAGTTATGGGGTATCCAGCGGGAAAGCTTTCTTT
clone size: NA; J gene: TRBJ1-3; V gene: TRBV19; CDR3 length: 14; D gene: NA; CDR3 protein: CASSITAGGNTIYF; CDR3 DNA: TGTGCCAGTAGTATCACGGCAGGGGGAAACACCATATATTTT
clone size: NA; J gene: TRBJ1-3; V gene: TRBV7-6; CDR3 length: 13; D gene: NA; CDR3 protein: CASSAADGNTIYF; CDR3 DNA: TGTGCCAGCAGCGCGGCCGACGGAAACACCATATATTTT
clone size: NA; J gene: TRBJ1-1; V gene: TRBV16; CDR3 length: 12; D gene: NA; CDR3 protein: CASSQSFPEAFF; CDR3 DNA: TGTGCCAGCAGCCAATCATTCCCTGAAGCTTTCTTT
clone size: NA; J gene: TRBJ1-2; V gene: TRBV27; CDR3 length: 18; D gene: TRBD1; CDR3 protein: CASSTSGQGILANYGYTF; CDR3 DNA: TGTGCCAGCAGTACCTCGGGACAGGGGATTTTAGCCAACTATGGCTACACCTTC
clone size: NA; J gene: TRBJ2-7; V gene: TRBV6-6; CDR3 length: 13; D gene: NA; CDR3 protein: CASSRVSTYEQYF; CDR3 DNA: TGTGCCAGCAGTCGTGTGTCCACCTACGAGCAGTACTTC
clone size: NA; J gene: TRBJ2-1; V gene: TRBV6-2/TRBV6-3; CDR3 length: 15; D gene: TRBD2; CDR3 protein: CASSRLAGGLNEQFF; CDR3 DNA: TGTGCCAGCAGCAGACTAGCGGGGGGGCTTAATGAGCAGTTCTTC
clone size: NA; J gene: TRBJ2-7; V gene: TRBV2; CDR3 length: 16; D gene: NA; CDR3 protein: CASSEALASDPYEQYF; CDR3 DNA: TGTGCCAGCAGTGAAGCATTGGCATCCGACCCCTACGAGCAGTACTTC
clone size: NA; J gene: TRBJ2-2; V gene: TRBV5-1; CDR3 length: 15; D gene: NA; CDR3 protein: CASSLVGGLAGELFF; CDR3 DNA: TGCGCCAGCAGCTTGGTGGGGGGGCTCGCCGGGGAGCTGTTTTTT
clone size: NA; J gene: TRBJ2-7; V gene: TRBV27; CDR3 length: 15; D gene: TRBD1; CDR3 protein: CASSLGQAGTYEQYF; CDR3 DNA: TGTGCCAGCAGTTTAGGACAGGCAGGCACCTACGAGCAGTACTTC
clone size: NA; J gene: TRBJ2-2; V gene: TRBV9; CDR3 length: 15; D gene: TRBD1; CDR3 protein: CASSVVTGGIGELFF; CDR3 DNA: TGTGCCAGCAGCGTAGTAACAGGGGGCATCGGGGAGCTGTTTTTT
clone size: NA; J gene: TRBJ2-7; V gene: TRBV14; CDR3 length: 11; D gene: NA; CDR3 protein: CASSKAGDQYF; CDR3 DNA: TGTGCCAGCTCCAAGGCCGGGGATCAGTACTTC
clone size: once; J gene: TRBJ2-3; V gene: TRBV2; CDR3 length: 17; D gene: TRBD2; CDR3 protein: CASSGRWTSGGTDTQYF; CDR3 DNA: TGTGCCAGCAGTGGTAGGTGGACTAGCGGGGGCACAGATACGCAGTATTTT
clone size: NA; J gene: TRBJ2-7; V gene: TRBV12-5; CDR3 length: 17; D gene: NA; CDR3 protein: CASGLGSTSFSSYEQYF; CDR3 DNA: TGTGCTAGTGGTTTGGGATCGACGAGCTTTAGCTCCTACGAGCAGTACTTC
clone size: NA; J gene: TRBJ2-7; V gene: TRBV7-9; CDR3 length: 15; D gene: NA; CDR3 protein: CASSLELGTLSEQYF; CDR3 DNA: TGTGCCAGCAGCTTAGAGCTGGGGACCCTCTCCGAGCAGTACTTC
clone size: NA; J gene: TRBJ2-1; V gene: TRBV18; CDR3 length: 16; D gene: TRBD2; CDR3 protein: CASSPILAGSYNEQFF; CDR3 DNA: TGTGCCAGCTCACCCATACTAGCGGGGTCCTACAATGAGCAGTTCTTC
clone size: NA; J gene: TRBJ1-2; V gene: TRBV30; CDR3 length: 15; D gene: NA; CDR3 protein: CAWSVGAGERRGYTF; CDR3 DNA: TGTGCCTGGAGTGTGGGTGCCGGGGAGCGTCGTGGCTACACCTTC
clone size: few; J gene: TRBJ1-4; V gene: TRBV6-5; CDR3 length: 14; D gene: NA; CDR3 protein: CASGLTGPNEKLFF; CDR3 DNA: TGTGCCAGCGGGTTGACAGGTCCTAATGAAAAACTGTTTTTT
clone size: NA; J gene: TRBJ2-7; V gene: TRBV11-3; CDR3 length: 15; D gene: NA; CDR3 protein: CASSLSTTRGDEQYF; CDR3 DNA: TGTGCCAGCAGCTTAAGTACTACGAGGGGCGACGAGCAGTACTTC
clone size: NA; J gene: TRBJ2-2; V gene: TRBV5-4; CDR3 length: 16; D gene: NA; CDR3 protein: CASSLPGRANTGELFF; CDR3 DNA: TGTGCCAGCAGCTTGCCGGGACGGGCGAACACCGGGGAGCTGTTTTTT
clone size: once; J gene: TRBJ1-6; V gene: TRBV18; CDR3 length: 15; D gene: TRBD1; CDR3 protein: CASSSDRVGNSPLHF; CDR3 DNA: TGTGCCAGCTCATCGGACAGGGTAGGAAATTCACCCCTCCACTTT
clone size: few; J gene: TRBJ2-7; V gene: TRBV29-1; CDR3 length: 11; D gene: NA; CDR3 protein: CSVAAVYEQYF; CDR3 DNA: TGCAGCGTTGCCGCGGTTTACGAGCAGTACTTC
clone size: NA; J gene: TRBJ1-1; V gene: TRBV27; CDR3 length: 12; D gene: NA; CDR3 protein: CASSDLRAEAFF; CDR3 DNA: TGTGCCAGCAGTGACTTAAGAGCTGAAGCTTTCTTT
clone size: NA; J gene: TRBJ2-7; V gene: TRBV6-2/TRBV6-3; CDR3 length: 13; D gene: TRBD1; CDR3 protein: CASSGQAYNEQYF; CDR3 DNA: TGTGCCAGCAGTGGACAGGCGTACAACGAGCAGTACTTC
clone size: NA; J gene: TRBJ1-5; V gene: TRBV15; CDR3 length: 16; D gene: NA; CDR3 protein: CATSRDKTGAGQPQHF; CDR3 DNA: TGTGCCACCAGCAGAGATAAGACGGGGGCGGGTCAGCCCCAGCATTTT
clone size: NA; J gene: TRBJ2-2; V gene: TRBV7-9; CDR3 length: 15; D gene: TRBD1; CDR3 protein: CASGKTGGDTGELFF; CDR3 DNA: TGTGCCAGCGGCAAGACAGGGGGCGACACCGGGGAGCTGTTTTTT
clone size: NA; J gene: TRBJ1-6; V gene: TRBV3-1/TRBV3-2; CDR3 length: 14; D gene: NA; CDR3 protein: CASSPNLGGSPLHF; CDR3 DNA: TGTGCCAGCAGCCCAAACCTCGGGGGTTCACCCCTCCACTTT